The T cell receptor beta chain under discussion was sequenced for a study of a mutant IDH1 vaccine in newly diagnosed glioma. The wider study: There were approximately 62% males and roughly 38% females among treated patients, whose mean age was roughly 40 years.

As to time point: week 5, during vaccination. Every vaccine dose comprised 300 ug of mutant IDH1 20-mer peptide plus topical imiquimod. Trimming took 4 bases from V and 2 from J, leaving 10 bases between them. Germline CDR1 is SEHNR and CDR2 is FQNEAQ (reference sequence). The CDR3 length is 14 residues. Comment on this clone: Its specificity is not known.

TCRdb's copy holds only in-frame clones and misses some; the assay was immunoSEQ multiplex PCR. The repertoire holds around 56,000 clones, with around 81% as singletons. The rearrangement joins TRBV7-9 to TRBJ2-3; D unclear. This specimen consisted of PBMCs, obtained from a glioma patient whose treatment included an IDH1 peptide vaccine. The clonotype comes from a man aged 25 to 40 with glioma. CDR3 in amino acids: CASSSSGPTDTQYF. The CDR3 bases are TGTGCCAGCAGCTCTAGTGGCCCCACAGATACGCAGTATTTT. The full variable domain, with the rest looked up from reference TRBV7-9 and TRBJ2-3, is DTGVSQNPRHKITKRGQNVTFRCDPISEHNRLYWYRQTLGQGPEFLTYFQNEAQLEKSRLLSDRFSAERPKGSFSTLEIQRTEQGDSAMYLCASSSSGPTDTQYFGPGTRLTVL.